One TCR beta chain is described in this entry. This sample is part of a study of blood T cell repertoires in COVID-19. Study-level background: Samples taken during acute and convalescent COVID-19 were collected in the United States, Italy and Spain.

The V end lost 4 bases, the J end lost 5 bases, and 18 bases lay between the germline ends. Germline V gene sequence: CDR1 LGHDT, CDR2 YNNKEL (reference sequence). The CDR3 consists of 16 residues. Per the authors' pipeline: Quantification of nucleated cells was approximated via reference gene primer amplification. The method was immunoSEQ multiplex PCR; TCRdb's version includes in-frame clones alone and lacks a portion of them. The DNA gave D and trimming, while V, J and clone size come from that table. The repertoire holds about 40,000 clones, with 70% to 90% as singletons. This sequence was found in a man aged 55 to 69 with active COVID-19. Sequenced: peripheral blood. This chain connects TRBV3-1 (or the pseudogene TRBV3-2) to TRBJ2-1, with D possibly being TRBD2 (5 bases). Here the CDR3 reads CASSPARARPNNEQFF. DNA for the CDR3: TGTGCCAGCAGCCCTGCGAGGGCCCGACCCAACAATGAGCAGTTCTTC.